This T cell receptor (beta chain) comes out of a study of blood T cells in healthy people across ages. Trimming took 5 bases from V and 1 from J, leaving 16 bases between them. Germline V CDR1 and CDR2: SGHVS, FNYEAQ. The CDR3 is made up of 16 amino acids. Using a J-beta primer mix together with a sample-barcoded 5' primer, a second PCR was run for roughly 7 to 12 cycles. TCRdb fed the 5' RACE reads into MiXCR, producing one record per CDR3 protein. The sample includes around 940,000 distinct CDR3 sequences, roughly 51% of them seen just once. In the case of this clonotype: Its target is not known.

Study results and limitations: Considered underestimates were the diversity estimates obtained from one million T cells. The long-lived group displayed more naive CD4+ cells, plus higher diversity, than the aged donors did. TCR beta diversity was tightly associated with the proportion of naive T cells.

This chain connects TRBV7-6 to TRBJ2-3; D could derive from TRBD1 or TRBD2 (6 bases each). The receptor was isolated from a woman aged 55-69 years in good health. Sequencing input: blood. CDR3 sequence (DNA): TGTGCCAGCAGCCTAGGAGGGGGAGTTGGCACAGATACGCAGTATTTT. It translates to CASSLGGGVGTDTQYF.